A selection of T cell receptor beta chains follows, all from one sample in a study of OX40 agonist ivuxolimab in advanced cancers. Measured with immunoSEQ multiplex PCR; TCRdb has only the in-frame clones, and not every one. Here the sample spans about 52,000 clones, 80% to 90% being singletons. Here the sequenced sample was CD4+ or CD8+ T cells sorted from blood, taken in a trial of the OX40 agonist ivuxolimab. All receptors come from an adult with an advanced solid tumor such as melanoma, head and neck, liver or kidney cancer. The CDR3 runs from the conserved cysteine through the conserved F or W. A D gene is named only where the DNA matches it firmly. Some rows have no size entry. The others give once, few or many, or a class for an expanded clone.

>-|TRBV5-4|-|TRBJ1-3
CASSLFGGSSGNTIYF
TGTGCCAGCAGCTTGTTTGGGGGTAGCTCTGGAAACACCATATATTTT
>-|TRBV4-3|-|TRBJ1-2
CASSQDRVPYGYTF
TGCGCCAGCAGCCAAGATCGGGTGCCCTATGGCTACACCTTC
>TRBD1|TRBV5-4|-|TRBJ2-4
CASSLFGGQDLSPEYF
TGTGCCAGCAGCTTGTTCGGAGGACAGGACTTGTCCCCAGAGTACTTC
>-|TRBV6-5|-|TRBJ2-5
CASSYEGGETQYF
TGTGCCAGCAGTTACGAGGGGGGGGAGACCCAGTACTTC
>-|TRBV4-2|-|TRBJ1-2
CASSQRSTLQEITYGYTF
TGTGCCAGCAGCCAGCGGTCCACCTTACAGGAGATAACATATGGCTACACCTTC
>-|TRBV6-5|-|TRBJ1-1
CASSYVQSNTEAFF
TGTGCCAGCAGTTACGTCCAGTCGAACACTGAAGCTTTCTTT
>-|TRBV27|-|TRBJ1-2
CASSPGAGGYGYTF
TGTGCCAGCAGCCCCGGGGCGGGGGGCTATGGCTACACCTTC
>TRBD1|TRBV4-1|-|TRBJ2-1
CASRGTGGYEQFF
TGCGCCAGCCGAGGGACAGGGGGCTATGAGCAGTTCTTC
>-|TRBV29-1|-|TRBJ2-1
CSVELPGGVYNEQFF
TGCAGCGTTGAGTTGCCGGGTGGGGTGTACAATGAGCAGTTCTTC
>-|TRBV7-9|-|TRBJ1-5
CASSELGGNQPQHF
TGTGCCAGCAGCGAACTGGGGGGCAATCAGCCCCAGCATTTT
>-|TRBV5-6|-|TRBJ1-2
CASSSGAGARGYTF
TGTGCCAGCAGCTCCGGAGCGGGGGCCCGTGGCTACACCTTC
>TRBD1|TRBV19|-|TRBJ1-2
CASSIARDRAANYGYTF
TGTGCCAGTAGTATAGCCCGGGACAGGGCGGCTAACTATGGCTACACCTTC
>TRBD2|TRBV7-2|-|TRBJ2-2
CASSLGAGGPGTGELFF
TGTGCCAGCAGCTTAGGAGCGGGGGGGCCTGGCACCGGGGAGCTGTTTTTT
>TRBD2|TRBV10-3|-|TRBJ2-7
CAISSTSGGYEQYF
TGTGCCATCAGCAGCACTAGCGGGGGTTACGAGCAGTACTTC
>TRBD2|TRBV30|-|TRBJ2-5
CAWSAGGQETQYF
TGTGCCTGGTCAGCGGGGGGGCAAGAGACCCAGTACTTC
>-|TRBV2|-|TRBJ2-7
CASSWRAAYEQYF
TGTGCCAGCAGTTGGAGGGCAGCCTACGAGCAGTACTTC
>-|TRBV4-3|-|TRBJ1-2
CASSPGAVNYGYTF
TGCGCCAGCAGCCCAGGCGCGGTGAACTATGGCTACACCTTC
>-|TRBV5-1|-|TRBJ2-7
CASSLGGQDYEQYF
TGCGCCAGCAGCCTGGGGGGACAAGACTACGAGCAGTACTTC
>TRBD1|TRBV20-1|once|TRBJ1-1
CSARTGVMAFF
TGCAGTGCGAGGACAGGGGTGATGGCTTTCTTT
>-|TRBV5-6|-|TRBJ2-7
CAGSLGAGDWSSYEQYF
TGTGCCGGCAGCTTGGGGGCGGGTGATTGGAGCTCCTACGAGCAGTACTTC
>TRBD1|TRBV11-3|once|TRBJ2-7
CASSPAGGDEQYF
TGTGCCAGCAGCCCGGCAGGGGGCGACGAGCAGTACTTC
>-|TRBV6-1|-|TRBJ1-2
CASSETRGGGYTF
TGTGCCAGCAGTGAAACCCGGGGAGGGGGCTACACCTTC